The rows below give T cell receptor beta chains drawn from one sample of a study of blood T cell repertoires in COVID-19. Repertoires were generated with immunoSEQ multiplex PCR, while TCRdb's copy carries only in-frame clones and drops some. The sample shows under 300,000 clones, approximately 90% of them seen only once. Sequencing used peripheral blood. The receptors were gathered from a woman aged 40-49 years with acute or convalescent COVID-19. Both conserved end residues are part of each CDR3. The D gene is left open where the match is weak. Some rows have no size entry. The others give once, few or many, or a class for an expanded clone.

v_call	j_call	d_call	clone_size	cdr3_nt	cdr3_aa
TRBV2	TRBJ1-5	TRBD1	NA	TGTGCCAGCAAGGGACAGGGGGGTCAGCCCCAGCATTTT	CASKGQGGQPQHF
TRBV9	TRBJ2-2	TRBD2	NA	TGTGCCAGCAGCCCGGGGACTAGCGGGGGGAGCACCGGGGAGCTGTTTTTT	CASSPGTSGGSTGELFF
TRBV18	TRBJ1-1	TRBD1	NA	TGTGCCAGCTCACCAGCGCGGACAGGGGCTGAAGCTTTCTTT	CASSPARTGAEAFF
TRBV11-2	TRBJ1-1	NA	NA	TGTGCCAGCAGCCCCTCGAGGGTGACCTTGGACACTGAAGCTTTCTTT	CASSPSRVTLDTEAFF
TRBV27	TRBJ1-5	NA	NA	TGTGCCAGCACCCCAGGGAGGGGTGATCAGCCCCAGCATTTT	CASTPGRGDQPQHF
TRBV5-1	TRBJ2-5	TRBD2	NA	TGCGCCAGCAGCTTGAGGGCTCCTCCCCGGACTAGCGGGCAAGAGACCCAGTACTTC	CASSLRAPPRTSGQETQYF
TRBV11-3	TRBJ2-3	TRBD2	few	TGTGCCAGCAGCTTATACCGGGGGGGGCATTCTAGCACAGATACGCAGTATTTT	CASSLYRGGHSSTDTQYF
TRBV9	TRBJ1-5	NA	NA	TGTGCCAGCAGCGTAGACCCAGGGCGCAATCAGCCCCAGCATTTT	CASSVDPGRNQPQHF
TRBV4-2	TRBJ2-3	NA	once	TGTGCCAGCAGCCAAGGGAGGGGAGGCACAGATACGCAGTATTTT	CASSQGRGGTDTQYF
TRBV28	TRBJ1-2	NA	NA	TGTGCCAGCAGTTTGAACCCCAGGGATGGCTACACCTTC	CASSLNPRDGYTF
TRBV3-1/TRBV3-2	TRBJ1-1	NA	NA	TGTGCCAGCAGCCCCGACAGGTCTGAAGCTTTCTTT	CASSPDRSEAFF
TRBV12-5	TRBJ2-3	TRBD1	NA	TGTGCTAGTGGTTTGGGACAGGGAAACACAGATACGCAGTATTTT	CASGLGQGNTDTQYF
TRBV2	TRBJ2-3	TRBD2	NA	TGTGCCAGCGAGGGTTGGACTAGCGGGAGAGATACGCAGTATTTT	CASEGWTSGRDTQYF
TRBV15	TRBJ1-4	TRBD1	NA	TGTGCCACCAGCAACGGACCGGGACAGATTAATGAAAAACTGTTTTTT	CATSNGPGQINEKLFF
TRBV7-6	TRBJ2-1	TRBD2	once	TGTGCCAGCAGCTTAGGGGGGGGCTCCTACAATGAGCAGTTCTTC	CASSLGGGSYNEQFF
TRBV14	TRBJ2-1	TRBD2	once	TGTGCCAGCAGCCGTAACAACCCCGGGACTAGCGGGGGGGCTGATGAGCAGTTCTTC	CASSRNNPGTSGGADEQFF
TRBV19	TRBJ1-2	TRBD1	NA	TGTGCCAGTAGACCCCCCCGGGACAGGGGTTATGGCTACACCTTC	CASRPPRDRGYGYTF
TRBV2	TRBJ1-3	TRBD1	NA	TGTGCCAGCTCAAAGGGGACAGCGGGCTCTGGAAACACCATATATTTT	CASSKGTAGSGNTIYF
TRBV5-1	TRBJ2-2	NA	NA	TGCGCCAGCAGCCCTCTACCAAACAGGCGTTACACCGGGGAGCTGTTTTTT	CASSPLPNRRYTGELFF
TRBV19	TRBJ1-2	TRBD1	few	TGTGCCAGTAGTCCTTCGTCAGGGGGCCTTAACTATGGCTACACCTTC	CASSPSSGGLNYGYTF